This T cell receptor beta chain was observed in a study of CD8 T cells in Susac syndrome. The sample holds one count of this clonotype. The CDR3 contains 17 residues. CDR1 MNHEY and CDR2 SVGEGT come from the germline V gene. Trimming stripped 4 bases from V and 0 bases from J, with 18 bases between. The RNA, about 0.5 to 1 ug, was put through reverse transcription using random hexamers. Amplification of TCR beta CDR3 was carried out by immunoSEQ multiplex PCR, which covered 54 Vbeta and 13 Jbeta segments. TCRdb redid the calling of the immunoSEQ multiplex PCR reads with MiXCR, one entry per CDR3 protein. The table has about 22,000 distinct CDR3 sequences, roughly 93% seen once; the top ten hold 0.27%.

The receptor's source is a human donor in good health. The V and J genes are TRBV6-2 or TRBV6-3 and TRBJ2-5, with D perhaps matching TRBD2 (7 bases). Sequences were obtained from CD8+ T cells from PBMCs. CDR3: CASSSDRAGAHQETQYF. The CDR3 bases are TGTGCCAGCAGTTCGGATCGGGCGGGGGCCCACCAAGAGACCCAGTACTTC.